The T cell receptor beta chain under discussion was sequenced for a study of T cells in Graves' hyperthyroidism and ophthalmopathy. Regarding the study as a whole: Most thyroid clonotypes expanded above 0.001 were also detected in blood. Model-based prediction identified ophthalmopathy a median approximately 6 months prior to its onset.

This clonotype was found many times. Antigen: not known. RNA transcripts provided the source from which TCR beta CDR3 regions were amplified. First-round RT-PCR with HTBI primers amplified the TCR CDR3 region. TCRdb re-analysed the multiplex PCR reads in MiXCR, keeping a single row per CDR3 protein. This sample has under 600,000 distinct CDR3 sequences, with approximately 15% found just once. After removal of 2 bases from V and 5 bases from J, the junction contained 2 bases not matched to a gene. Germline-derived CDR1 and CDR2 are GTSNPN and SVGIG (reference sequence). The CDR3 runs 13 residues. The chain joins TRBV30 to TRBJ2-2, with 7 bases that match TRBD1. The sequencing sample was made of blood. This clonotype originated in a woman between 40 and 55 years old with Graves' ophthalmopathy. The CDR3 loop is CAWSSQGTGELFF. The CDR3 nucleotides read TGTGCCTGGAGTTCACAGGGGACCGGGGAGCTGTTTTTT.